The next 7 T cell receptor beta chains were all read from a single sample in a study of T cells in Graves' hyperthyroidism and ophthalmopathy. Amplified TCR beta CDR3 regions derived from RNA transcripts. In the first-round RT-PCR of the TCR CDR3, the HTBI primer set was used. TCRdb re-derived calls from the multiplex PCR reads in MiXCR, one entry per CDR3 protein. The sample comprises 300,000 or so distinct CDR3 sequences, over 20% of which are singletons, and less than 65% rests with the top ten. The material sequenced was blood. Every receptor here comes from a woman between 50 and 59 years old with Graves' hyperthyroidism.

J is TRBJ2-1 and V is TRBV10-3, with TRBD2 matching 8 bases. V lost 4 bases and J lost 9; bases outside the gene matches: 8. Germline CDR1 ENHRY, CDR2 SYGVKD. The CDR3 extends over 14 amino acids. CDR3 protein: CAISAGGEFSEQFF. The CDR3 coding sequence is TGTGCCATCAGTGCCGGGGGGGAGTTCAGTGAGCAGTTCTTC.

This chain connects TRBV19 to TRBJ1-4; D possibly corresponds to TRBD1 (5 bases). In germline, CDR1 is LNHDA, CDR2 SQIVND (reference sequence). Trimming took 1 base from V and 4 from J, leaving 13 bases between them. The CDR3 covers 16 residues. DNA for the CDR3: TGTGCCAGTAGTATAGTCCACGAGGGACTTAATGAAAAACTGTTTTTT. Translating gives CASSIVHEGLNEKLFF.

Here the CDR3 DNA reads TGTGCCAGTAAAGCCCGGGACAGGACGAGGATTGAAGCTTTCTTT. Encoded protein: CASKARDRTRIEAFF. The chain has TRBV3-1 and TRBJ1-1; 8 positions match TRBD1. Unmatched junction bases numbered 16, after V lost 9 bases and J lost 7 bases. The germline V gene encodes CDR1 LGHDT and CDR2 YNNKEL (reference sequence). The CDR3 has 15 residues.

The chain uses TRBV7-2 and TRBJ1-5, with 9 bases fitting TRBD1. V shed 2 bases and J 4 bases; nucleotides not matched to a gene: 12. Germline V gene sequence: CDR1 SGHTA, CDR2 FQGNSA. The CDR3 contains 18 residues. CDR3 in DNA: TGTGCCAGCAGCTTACGTTGGGACAGGGTTGACTCAAATCAGCCCCAGCATTTT. It translates to CASSLRWDRVDSNQPQHF.

This chain connects TRBV6-1 to TRBJ1-1; maybe TRBD1 (5 bases). Germline V gives CDR1 MNHNS, CDR2 SASEGT. The V end was cut by 3 bases, the J end by 4 bases, with 12 bases between. The CDR3 consists of 14 residues. The CDR3 loop reads CASSDSNRPTEAFF. CDR3 DNA: TGTGCCAGCAGTGACTCGAACAGGCCCACTGAAGCTTTCTTT.

This rearrangement joins TRBV20-1 to TRBJ1-1; TRBD1 is a possible D gene (6 bases). Germline assignment: CDR1 DFQATT and CDR2 SNEGSKA (reference sequence). The CDR3 covers 13 residues. V was cut by 7 bases and J by 3 bases, with 15 bases left in between. This CDR3 is CSVRGAEDTEAFF. The CDR3 nucleotides are TGCAGTGTTCGGGGGGCGGAGGACACTGAAGCTTTCTTT.

CDR3 DNA: TGCAGCGTTGAAGCGGGACAGGGAACGGGCTACACCTTC. The encoded protein is CSVEAGQGTGYTF. The chain recombines TRBV29-1 with TRBJ1-2; 9 bases map to TRBD1. Germline values: CDR1 SQVTM, CDR2 ANQGSEA. CDR3 length: 13 residues. After removal of 1 base from V and 8 bases from J, the junction contained 5 bases not matched to a gene. The full variable domain, in which reference TRBV29-1 and TRBJ1-2 provide the parts outside the CDR3, is SAVISQKPSRDICQRGTSLTIQCQVDSQVTMMFWYRQQPGQSLTLIATANQGSEATYESGFVIDKFPISRPNLTFSTLTVSNMSPEDSSIYLCSVEAGQGTGYTFGSGTRLTVV.